This TCR beta chain came from a study of cytomegalovirus exposure and HLA in healthy donors. The wider study: Later, an analysis reported that the 120 or so validation repertoires had used the same platform as the roughly 680 first-cohort repertoires. The study, taken as a whole, reports: Some TCR beta chains (164 of them) were listed as cytomegalovirus-associated. The classifier, whose performance was assessed in both the original and validation cohorts, reportedly diagnosed cytomegalovirus status with high specificity and sensitivity.

As concerns this clone: Antigen: not known.

The CDR3 length is 15 residues. Trimming cost V 1 base and J 0 bases, with 10 bases left between them. Germline V CDR1 and CDR2: SGHAT, FQNNGV. Donors were drawn from the approximately 110-subject validation cohort, separate from the approximately 680-subject first cohort. Data came from immunoSEQ multiplex PCR; TCRdb stores just in-frame clones and leaves some out. The sample has 110,000 or so clones; 88% are singletons. The receptor's source is a young woman in good health and CMV-seronegative. V gene TRBV11-2 combines with J gene TRBJ2-7; possibly TRBD2 for D (5 bases). Specimen: PBMCs. The CDR3 DNA is TGTGCCAGCAGCTTAGTCGGGATCAACTCCTACGAGCAGTACTTC. Translating gives CASSLVGINSYEQYF.